The clone carrying this TCR beta chain was recorded a few times. TCRdb redid the calling of the RT-PCR reads with MiXCR, one entry per CDR3 protein. Among about 700,000 distinct CDR3 sequences, approximately 15% were seen once, and the ten largest hold 3.6%. The specimen was memory CD4+ T cells from blood. This TCR derives from a female donor in good health, serving as a healthy control.

CDR3 residues: CATSIVQGYTQYF. CDR3 nucleotides: TGTGCCACCAGCATCGTACAAGGTTATACGCAGTATTTT. The rearrangement uses TRBV15 and TRBJ2-3; D uncertain. V lost 4 bases and J lost 7, with 12 bases in between. The germline V gene has CDR1 LNHNV and CDR2 YYDKDF (reference sequence). The CDR3 sequence is 13 residues long.